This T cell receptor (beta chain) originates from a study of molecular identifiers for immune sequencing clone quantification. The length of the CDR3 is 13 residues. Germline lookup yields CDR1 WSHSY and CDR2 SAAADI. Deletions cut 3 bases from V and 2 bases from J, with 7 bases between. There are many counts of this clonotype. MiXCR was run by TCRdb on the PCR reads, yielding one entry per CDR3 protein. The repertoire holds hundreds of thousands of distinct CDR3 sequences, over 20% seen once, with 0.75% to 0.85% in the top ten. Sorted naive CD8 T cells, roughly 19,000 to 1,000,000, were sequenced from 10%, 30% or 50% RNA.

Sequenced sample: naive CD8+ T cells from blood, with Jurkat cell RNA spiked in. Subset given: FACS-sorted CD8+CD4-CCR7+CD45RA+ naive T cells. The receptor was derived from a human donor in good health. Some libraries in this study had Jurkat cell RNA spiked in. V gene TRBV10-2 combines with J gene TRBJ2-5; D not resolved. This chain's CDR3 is CASSDTAQETQYF. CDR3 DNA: TGCGCCAGCAGTGATACAGCGCAAGAGACCCAGTACTTC.